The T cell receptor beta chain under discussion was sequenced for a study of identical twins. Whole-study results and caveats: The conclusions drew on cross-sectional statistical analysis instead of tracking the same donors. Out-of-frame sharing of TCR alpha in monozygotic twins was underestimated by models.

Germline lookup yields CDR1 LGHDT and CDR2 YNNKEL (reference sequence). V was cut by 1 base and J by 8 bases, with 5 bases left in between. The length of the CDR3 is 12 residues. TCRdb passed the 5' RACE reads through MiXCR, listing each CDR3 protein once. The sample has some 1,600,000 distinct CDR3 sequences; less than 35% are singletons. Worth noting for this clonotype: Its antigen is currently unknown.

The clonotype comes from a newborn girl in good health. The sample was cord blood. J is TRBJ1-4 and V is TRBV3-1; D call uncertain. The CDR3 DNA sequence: TGTGCCAGCAGCCAAGGCATAGAAAAACTGTTTTTT. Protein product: CASSQGIEKLFF.